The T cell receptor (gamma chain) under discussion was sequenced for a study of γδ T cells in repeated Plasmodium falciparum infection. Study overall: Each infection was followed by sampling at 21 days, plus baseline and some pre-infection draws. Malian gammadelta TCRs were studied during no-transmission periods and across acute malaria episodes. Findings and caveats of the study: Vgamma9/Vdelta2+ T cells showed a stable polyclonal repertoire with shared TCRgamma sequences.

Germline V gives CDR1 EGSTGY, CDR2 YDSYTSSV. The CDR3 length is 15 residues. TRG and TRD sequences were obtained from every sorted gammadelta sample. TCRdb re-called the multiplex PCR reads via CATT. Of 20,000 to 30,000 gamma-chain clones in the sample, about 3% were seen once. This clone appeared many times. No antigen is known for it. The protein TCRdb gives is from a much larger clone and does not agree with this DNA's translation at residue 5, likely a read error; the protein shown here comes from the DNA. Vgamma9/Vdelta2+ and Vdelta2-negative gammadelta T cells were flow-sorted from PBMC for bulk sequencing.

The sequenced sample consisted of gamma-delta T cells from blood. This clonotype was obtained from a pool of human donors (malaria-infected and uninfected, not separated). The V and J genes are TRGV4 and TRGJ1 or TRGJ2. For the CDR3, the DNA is TGTGCCACCTGGGGTGGGCCGGTTCATTATTATAAGAAACTCTTT. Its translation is CATWGGPVHYYKKLF.